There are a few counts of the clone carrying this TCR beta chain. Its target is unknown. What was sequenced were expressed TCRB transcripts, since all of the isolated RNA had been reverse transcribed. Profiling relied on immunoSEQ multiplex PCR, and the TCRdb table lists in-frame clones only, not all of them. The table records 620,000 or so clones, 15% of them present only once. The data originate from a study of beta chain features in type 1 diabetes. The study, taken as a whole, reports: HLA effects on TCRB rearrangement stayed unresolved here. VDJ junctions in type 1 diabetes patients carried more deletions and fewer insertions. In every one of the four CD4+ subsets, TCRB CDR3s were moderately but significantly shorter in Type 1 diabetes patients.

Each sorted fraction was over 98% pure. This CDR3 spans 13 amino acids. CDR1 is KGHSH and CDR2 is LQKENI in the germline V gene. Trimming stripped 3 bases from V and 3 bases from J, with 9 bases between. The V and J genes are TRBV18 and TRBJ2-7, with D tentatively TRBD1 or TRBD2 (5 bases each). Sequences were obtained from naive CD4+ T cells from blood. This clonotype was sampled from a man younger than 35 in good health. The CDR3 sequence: CASSPRDGYEQYF. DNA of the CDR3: TGTGCCAGCTCACCTCGGGACGGCTACGAGCAGTACTTC.